This TCR beta chain was obtained from a study of identical twins (dated by TCRdb to 2015 to 2016). About the full investigation: TCR alpha and beta repertoires from monozygotic twins, unrelated adults of various ages and cord blood were deep-sequenced to test whether fetal clonotypes persist. To rule out contamination, the twin experiments were replicated at different times with different library preparation protocols. Beyond this particular receptor, the publication reports: Because the same donors could not be followed over many years, the conclusions relied on cross-sectional statistical analysis. Compared with coincidental sharing between unrelated individuals, out-of-frame TCR alpha sequences shared between twins showed an excess of sequences with low generation probability. In monozygotic twins, out-of-frame TCR alpha sharing was systematically underestimated by recombination models, although the models agreed with sharing between unrelated individuals. The excess sharing between twins in beta out-of-frame sequences was weaker because fewer shared sequences reduced the signal-to-noise ratio. Abundant cord blood beta clonotypes had fewer insertions, young adult naive repertoires showed a similar but weaker trend, and memory repertoires showed no such trend. Zero-insertion analyses could be partly confounded by invariant T cells such as MAIT and iNKT, although diverse VJ usage argued against such confounding for most clonotypes.

Library preparation employed 5' RACE. The sequencer listed for this sample is Illumina HiSeq 2000. Template switching introduced a universal primer binding site; the final cDNA contained a unique molecular identifier, enabling accurate counting of TCR cDNA molecules. Specific primers in the conserved constant-segment region were used to synthesize first-strand cDNA for TCR alpha and beta chains. Each cDNA library was double barcoded, with a SMART-Mk sample barcode plus Illumina barcodes, to control for contamination. TruSeq adapter sequences, together with Illumina sample barcodes, were added in two successive PCR steps. TCR alpha and beta cDNA libraries were sequenced on the Illumina HiSeq platform with custom primers. The authors' pipeline ran thus. MiGEC was used to process raw reads and extract unique molecular identifiers, and MiXCR was used to find CDR3 positions. For each individual, recombination models were inferred using an EM algorithm with the repgenHMM and IGoR tools. The tcR package in R was used for shared clonotype analysis, with sharing normalized by the product of cloneset sizes. To study raw recombination without the effects of thymic and clonal selection, out-of-frame nonproductive sequences were analyzed. The public reads were reanalyzed by TCRdb: fastp trimming at Q25, MiXCR alignment, in-frame beta chains only. Merged by CDR3 protein, the rows form single entries marked with the most common genes and DNA. The V and J calls come from TCRdb's annotation, not from the publication. The sample table lists 1.5 million to 2 million distinct CDR3 sequences, 25% to 35% of them with a count of one. The top ten hold about 0.25% of the sample.

This clonotype occurred a few times. It lacks a known antigen. The input lacks base qualities; no much larger clone sits a single base away. Every donor was a healthy Caucasian. Measured from the cysteine to the phenylalanine, the CDR3 is 12 residues long. Here the CDR3 DNA is all that survives: 36 bases in frame from base 1. The germline V gene (reference sequence) supplies CDR1 SEHNR and CDR2 FQNEAQ. V is pared back by 3 bases and J by 4 bases, with 6 bases lying between the germline termini. The receptor comes from a newborn girl in good health. The specimen sequenced was cord blood. The chain is encoded by TRBV7-9 joined to TRBJ1-2, with no confident D gene call. At the DNA level, the sequence is TGTGCCAGCAGCTTCCAGTCCTATGGCTACACCTTC. It translates to CASSFQSYGYTF.